The rows below give T cell receptor beta chains drawn from one sample of a study of blood T cell repertoires in COVID-19. Only in-frame clones appear in the TCRdb table, and some are missing; sequencing was by immunoSEQ multiplex PCR. The sample has roughly 80,000 clones, around four fifths seen once. Sequencing was performed on peripheral blood. All receptors come from a human donor in a cohort sampled during active COVID-19. The CDR3 runs from the conserved cysteine through the conserved F or W. Clone size appears in some rows only: once, few, many, or a class for an expanded clone.

clone size	J gene	V gene	CDR3 protein
few	TRBJ2-1	TRBV19	CASSPEGSYNEQFF
.	TRBJ2-5	TRBV3-1/TRBV3-2	CASSHLQETQYF
few	TRBJ1-5	TRBV19	CASNSRVPNQPQHF
.	TRBJ1-2	TRBV12-3/TRBV12-4	CASSRQGYGYTF
few	TRBJ2-2	TRBV11-3	CASSRDSVNTGELFF
.	TRBJ2-2	TRBV29-1	CSVRGTSVSGELFF
.	TRBJ1-2	TRBV7-2	CASSLDRGYGYTF
.	TRBJ2-7	TRBV5-4	CASSLVDSYEQYF
few	TRBJ2-7	TRBV5-1	CASSLRQGGNEQYF
.	TRBJ2-5	TRBV6-5	CASTRQHQETQYF
.	TRBJ1-3	TRBV5-1	CASSIGTGAGNTIYF
.	TRBJ2-1	TRBV7-8	CASSLGLADYNEQFF
.	TRBJ1-5	TRBV15	CATSPGGQTGPQHF
once	TRBJ1-1	TRBV7-8	CAGGAMNTEAFF
.	TRBJ2-5	TRBV27	CASRFKGRQAQETQYF
.	TRBJ2-1	TRBV19	CASSLAGYNEQFF
.	TRBJ2-2	TRBV18	CASSRLAFAGESTGELFF
.	TRBJ2-1	TRBV2	CASSEGQKRGNEQFF
.	TRBJ1-3	TRBV2	CASTDRASGNTIYF
.	TRBJ2-6	TRBV19	CASTHPYSGANVLTF
.	TRBJ2-5	TRBV11-2	CASTSAGSKKETQYF
.	TRBJ2-6	TRBV19	CASTLKGAFISGANVLTF
.	TRBJ1-2	TRBV11-2	CASSLDAGDNYGYTF
.	TRBJ2-1	TRBV7-7	CASSPGTSRGKAEQFF
.	TRBJ1-1	TRBV10-3	CAIDQGYTEAFF
.	TRBJ2-7	TRBV11-3	CASSLRAGGAYEQYF
.	TRBJ1-3	TRBV28	CASSWGAGNTIYF
.	TRBJ1-4	TRBV4-1	CASSRAGETTNEKLFF
.	TRBJ2-5	TRBV6-5	CASSYVTGGFGETQYF
.	TRBJ2-3	TRBV5-4	CASSLGTSGRTTDTQYF